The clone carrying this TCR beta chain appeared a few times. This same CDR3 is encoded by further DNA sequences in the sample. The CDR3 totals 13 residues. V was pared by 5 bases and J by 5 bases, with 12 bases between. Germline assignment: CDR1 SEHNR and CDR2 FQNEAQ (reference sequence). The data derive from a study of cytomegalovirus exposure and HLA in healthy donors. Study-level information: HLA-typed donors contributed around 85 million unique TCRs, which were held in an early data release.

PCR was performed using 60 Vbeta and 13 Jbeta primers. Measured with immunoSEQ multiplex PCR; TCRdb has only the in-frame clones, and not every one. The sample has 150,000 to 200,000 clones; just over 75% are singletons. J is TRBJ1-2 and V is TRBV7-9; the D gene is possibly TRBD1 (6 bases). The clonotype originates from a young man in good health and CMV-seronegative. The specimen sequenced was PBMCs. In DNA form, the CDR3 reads TGTGCCAGCAGCCCGACAGGAGGATATGGCTACACCTTC. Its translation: CASSPTGGYGYTF.